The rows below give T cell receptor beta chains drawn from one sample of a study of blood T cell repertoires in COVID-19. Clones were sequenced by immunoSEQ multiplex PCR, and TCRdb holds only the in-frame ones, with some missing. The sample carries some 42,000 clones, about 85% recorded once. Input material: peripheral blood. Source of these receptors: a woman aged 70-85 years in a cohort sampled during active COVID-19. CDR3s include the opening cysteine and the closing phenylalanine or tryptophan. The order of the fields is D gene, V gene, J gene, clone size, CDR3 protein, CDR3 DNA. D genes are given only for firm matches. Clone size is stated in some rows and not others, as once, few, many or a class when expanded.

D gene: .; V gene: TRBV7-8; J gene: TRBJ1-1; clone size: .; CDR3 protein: CASSPENPQVNTEAFF; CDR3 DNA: TGTGCCAGCAGCCCAGAAAATCCCCAAGTAAACACTGAAGCTTTCTTT
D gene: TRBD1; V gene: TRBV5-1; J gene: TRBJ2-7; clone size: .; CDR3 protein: CASSPLGQNYEQYF; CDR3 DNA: TGCGCCAGCAGCCCACTGGGACAGAACTACGAGCAGTACTTC
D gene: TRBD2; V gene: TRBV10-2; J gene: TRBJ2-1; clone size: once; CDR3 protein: CASSESRTRVQFF; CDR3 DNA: TGCGCCAGCAGTGAGTCGCGGACTAGAGTTCAGTTCTTC
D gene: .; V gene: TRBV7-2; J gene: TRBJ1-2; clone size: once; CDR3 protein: CASSARGGQGSYGYTF; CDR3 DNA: TGTGCCAGCAGCGCTCGGGGGGGGCAGGGGTCCTATGGCTACACCTTC
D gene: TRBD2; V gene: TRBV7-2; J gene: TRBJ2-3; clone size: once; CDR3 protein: CASSSRGRSTDTQYF; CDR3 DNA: TGTGCCAGCAGCTCCCGCGGGAGAAGCACAGATACGCAGTATTTT
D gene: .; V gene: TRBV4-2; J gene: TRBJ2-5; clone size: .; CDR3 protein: CASSQDLGSGQETQYF; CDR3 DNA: TGTGCCAGCAGCCAAGATCTGGGTAGCGGTCAAGAGACCCAGTACTTC
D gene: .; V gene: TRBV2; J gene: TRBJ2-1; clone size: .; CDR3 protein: CASSETAYNEQFF; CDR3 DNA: TGTGCCAGCAGTGAAACGGCCTACAATGAGCAGTTCTTC
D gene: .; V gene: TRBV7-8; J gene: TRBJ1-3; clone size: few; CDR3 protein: CASSLAADSGNTIYF; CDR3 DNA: TGTGCCAGCAGCTTAGCGGCAGACTCTGGAAACACCATATATTTT
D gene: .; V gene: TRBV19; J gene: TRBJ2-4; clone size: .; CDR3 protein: CASSSGTANIQYF; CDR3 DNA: TGTGCCAGTAGTAGCGGGACGGCAAACATTCAGTACTTC
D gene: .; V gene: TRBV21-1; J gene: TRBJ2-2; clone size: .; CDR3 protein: CASSKARTGDSWGTGELFF; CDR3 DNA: TGTGCCAGCAGCAAAGCTCGGACAGGGGACTCTTGGGGCACCGGGGAGCTGTTTTTT
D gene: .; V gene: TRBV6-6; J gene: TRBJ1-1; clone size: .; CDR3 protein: CASSYPSGRPEAFF; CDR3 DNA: TGTGCCAGCAGTTACCCCTCCGGTCGCCCTGAAGCTTTCTTT
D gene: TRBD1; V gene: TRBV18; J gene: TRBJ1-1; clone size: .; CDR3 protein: CASSPGQGTEAFF; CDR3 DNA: TGTGCCAGCTCACCAGGACAGGGGACTGAAGCTTTCTTT
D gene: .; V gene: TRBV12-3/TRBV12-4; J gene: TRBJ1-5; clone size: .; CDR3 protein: CASSRQPDQPQHF; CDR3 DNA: TGTGCCAGCAGTCGACAGCCCGATCAGCCCCAGCATTTT
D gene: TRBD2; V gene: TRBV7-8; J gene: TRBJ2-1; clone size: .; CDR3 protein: CASSLGGSGSYHEQFF; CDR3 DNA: TGTGCCAGCAGCTTAGGGGGTAGCGGGAGTTACCATGAGCAGTTCTTC
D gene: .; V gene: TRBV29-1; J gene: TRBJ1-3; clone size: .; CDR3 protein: CSVEDNSSGNTIYF; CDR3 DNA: TGCAGCGTTGAAGATAACAGCTCTGGAAACACCATATATTTT
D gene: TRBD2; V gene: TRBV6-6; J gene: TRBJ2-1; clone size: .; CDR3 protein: CASRYYSGSPNEQFF; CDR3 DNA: TGTGCCAGCCGATATTATAGCGGGAGTCCGAATGAGCAGTTCTTC
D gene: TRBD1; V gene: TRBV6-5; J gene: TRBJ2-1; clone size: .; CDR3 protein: CASSYRDRFPYNEQFF; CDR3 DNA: TGTGCCAGCAGTTACCGGGACAGGTTCCCCTACAATGAGCAGTTCTTC
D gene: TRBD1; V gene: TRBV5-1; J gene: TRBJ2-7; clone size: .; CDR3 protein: CASSLTGGPPYEQYF; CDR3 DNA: TGCGCCAGCAGCTTGACAGGGGGCCCCCCCTACGAGCAGTACTTC
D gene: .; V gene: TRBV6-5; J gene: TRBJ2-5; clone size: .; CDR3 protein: CASSLSSGYAEETQYF; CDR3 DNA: TGTGCCAGCAGTTTAAGCAGCGGATATGCGGAAGAGACCCAGTACTTC
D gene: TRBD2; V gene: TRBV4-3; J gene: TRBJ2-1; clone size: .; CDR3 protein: CASSQDGGRAHEQFF; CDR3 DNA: TGCGCCAGCAGCCAAGACGGCGGGAGGGCCCATGAGCAGTTCTTC
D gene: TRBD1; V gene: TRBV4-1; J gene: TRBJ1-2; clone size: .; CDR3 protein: CASSRAPTGGIAYGYTF; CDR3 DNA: TGCGCCAGCAGCAGGGCTCCTACAGGGGGGATCGCCTATGGCTACACCTTC
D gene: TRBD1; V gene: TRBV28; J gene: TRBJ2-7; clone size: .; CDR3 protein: CASSIDRGRYEQYF; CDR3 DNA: TGTGCCAGCAGTATAGACAGGGGCCGCTACGAGCAGTACTTC
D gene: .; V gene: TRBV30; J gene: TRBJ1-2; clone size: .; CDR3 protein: CAWRTAGNYGYTF; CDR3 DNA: TGTGCCTGGAGGACTGCGGGGAACTATGGCTACACCTTC
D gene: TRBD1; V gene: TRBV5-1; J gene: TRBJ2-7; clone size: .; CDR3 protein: CASSRGQGAYEQYF; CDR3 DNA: TGCGCCAGCAGCAGGGGACAGGGTGCCTACGAGCAGTACTTC
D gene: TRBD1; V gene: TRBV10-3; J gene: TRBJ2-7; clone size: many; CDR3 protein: CAITMTGMGEQYF; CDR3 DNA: TGTGCCATCACCATGACAGGGATGGGCGAGCAGTACTTC
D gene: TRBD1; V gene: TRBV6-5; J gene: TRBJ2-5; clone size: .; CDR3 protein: CASSFGGTGGAETQYF; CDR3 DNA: TGTGCCAGCAGTTTCGGGGGGACAGGGGGCGCCGAGACCCAGTACTTC
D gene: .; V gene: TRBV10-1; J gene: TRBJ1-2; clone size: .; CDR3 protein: CASSERRRNYGYTF; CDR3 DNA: TGCGCCAGCAGTGAGAGGCGGCGGAACTATGGCTACACCTTC
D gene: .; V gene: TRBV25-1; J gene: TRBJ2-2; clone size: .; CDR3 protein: CASSSSWGLMNTGELFF; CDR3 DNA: TGTGCCAGCAGTAGTTCCTGGGGGCTAATGAACACCGGGGAGCTGTTTTTT
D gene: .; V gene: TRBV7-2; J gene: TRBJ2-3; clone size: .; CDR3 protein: CASSLLGATDTQYF; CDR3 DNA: TGTGCCAGCAGCTTATTGGGGGCCACAGATACGCAGTATTTT
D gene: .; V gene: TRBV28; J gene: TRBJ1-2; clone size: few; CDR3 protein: CASNLLGEGYGYTF; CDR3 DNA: TGTGCCAGCAACCTTCTGGGAGAGGGCTATGGCTACACCTTC
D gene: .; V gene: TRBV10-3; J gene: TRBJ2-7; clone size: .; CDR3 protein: CATTTAYEQYF; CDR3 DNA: TGTGCCACGACGACAGCCTACGAGCAGTACTTC
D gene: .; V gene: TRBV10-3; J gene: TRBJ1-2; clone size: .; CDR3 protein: CAHRGEGANYGYTF; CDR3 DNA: TGTGCCCATCGGGGGGAGGGAGCTAACTATGGCTACACCTTC
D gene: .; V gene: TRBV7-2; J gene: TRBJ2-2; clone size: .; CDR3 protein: CASRSEGATGELFF; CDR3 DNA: TGTGCCAGCAGGTCCGAAGGAGCCACCGGGGAGCTGTTTTTT
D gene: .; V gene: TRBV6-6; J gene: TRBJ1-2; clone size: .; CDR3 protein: CASSSGLSYGYTF; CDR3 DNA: TGTGCCAGCAGCTCTGGACTCAGCTATGGCTACACCTTC
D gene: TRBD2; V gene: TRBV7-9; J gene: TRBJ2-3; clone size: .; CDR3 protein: CASSFTLAAQYF; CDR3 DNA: TGTGCCAGCAGCTTTACCCTAGCGGCGCAGTATTTT
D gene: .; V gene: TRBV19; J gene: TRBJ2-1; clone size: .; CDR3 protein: CASSIAGPYNEQFF; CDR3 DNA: TGTGCCAGTAGTATTGCGGGGCCTTACAATGAGCAGTTCTTC
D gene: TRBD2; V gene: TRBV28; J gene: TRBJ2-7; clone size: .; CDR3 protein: CASSPSGGPPYEQYF; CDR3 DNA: TGTGCCAGCAGCCCCTCGGGAGGACCTCCCTACGAGCAGTACTTC